The rows below give T cell receptor beta chains drawn from one sample of a study of cytomegalovirus exposure and HLA in healthy donors. Assay used: immunoSEQ multiplex PCR; TCRdb lists only in-frame clones, some missing. This sample has more than 85,000 clones, with less than 80% found just once. The sequenced material came from PBMCs. These receptors were taken from a man aged 30-40 years in good health and CMV-seronegative. Both conserved end residues are part of each CDR3. Each record gives: V gene, clone size, J gene, D gene, CDR3 DNA, CDR3 protein. A D gene is named only where the DNA matches it firmly. Part of the rows lack a size; the others show once, few, many or a class for expanded clones.

v_gene: TRBV7-2; abundance: .; j_gene: TRBJ2-3; d_gene: TRBD2; CDR3nt: TGTGCCAGCAGCCGACGGACTAGCGGGGGCATAGATACGCAGTATTTT; CDR3aa: CASSRRTSGGIDTQYF
v_gene: TRBV28; abundance: .; j_gene: TRBJ1-1; d_gene: .; CDR3nt: TGTGCCAGCAGTTTCCTCGTCCTGAACACTGAAGCTTTCTTT; CDR3aa: CASSFLVLNTEAFF
v_gene: TRBV19; abundance: .; j_gene: TRBJ1-1; d_gene: TRBD1; CDR3nt: TGTGCCAGTAGTAGACTTGACAGGGGCACTGAAGCTTTCTTT; CDR3aa: CASSRLDRGTEAFF
v_gene: TRBV5-1; abundance: .; j_gene: TRBJ1-1; d_gene: .; CDR3nt: TGCGCCAGCAGAGTATGGGGGGTGGACACTGAAGCTTTCTTT; CDR3aa: CASRVWGVDTEAFF
v_gene: TRBV28; abundance: .; j_gene: TRBJ1-2; d_gene: TRBD1; CDR3nt: TGTGCCAGCATTAGCCGGGACAGGGGTCCAATTTATGGCTACACCTTC; CDR3aa: CASISRDRGPIYGYTF
v_gene: TRBV12-2; abundance: .; j_gene: TRBJ2-1; d_gene: .; CDR3nt: TGTGCAAGTCGCTTAGCGAATGGACAGAGCTCCTACAATGAGCAGTTCTTC; CDR3aa: CASRLANGQSSYNEQFF
v_gene: TRBV7-9; abundance: .; j_gene: TRBJ2-1; d_gene: TRBD1; CDR3nt: TGTGCCAGCAGCTCAGGGACAGGGGTGTCCTACAATGAGCAGTTCTTC; CDR3aa: CASSSGTGVSYNEQFF
v_gene: TRBV9; abundance: .; j_gene: TRBJ1-4; d_gene: .; CDR3nt: TGTGCCAGCAGCGGAGAGGGATTAAAGGATGAAAAACTGTTTTTT; CDR3aa: CASSGEGLKDEKLFF
v_gene: TRBV7-9; abundance: few; j_gene: TRBJ2-3; d_gene: TRBD1; CDR3nt: TGTGCCAGCAGCTCGACTAGACAGGGGACATTCACAGATACGCAGTATTTT; CDR3aa: CASSSTRQGTFTDTQYF
v_gene: TRBV9; abundance: .; j_gene: TRBJ2-1; d_gene: .; CDR3nt: TGTGCCAGCAGCGTAGGGGCTAGCCGGGGCAATGAGCAGTTCTTC; CDR3aa: CASSVGASRGNEQFF
v_gene: TRBV5-1; abundance: once; j_gene: TRBJ2-2; d_gene: TRBD1; CDR3nt: TGCGCCAGCAGCTCGGACAGGGGGGATAGGCGGGAGCTGTTTTTT; CDR3aa: CASSSDRGDRRELFF
v_gene: TRBV9; abundance: once; j_gene: TRBJ1-4; d_gene: .; CDR3nt: TGTGCCAGCAGCGCGCGAGGTGAAAAACTGTTTTTT; CDR3aa: CASSARGEKLFF
v_gene: TRBV27; abundance: .; j_gene: TRBJ2-2; d_gene: .; CDR3nt: TGTGCCAGCAGTGTAGACAGACCCAACACCGGGGAGCTGTTTTTT; CDR3aa: CASSVDRPNTGELFF
v_gene: TRBV10-3; abundance: .; j_gene: TRBJ2-7; d_gene: TRBD2; CDR3nt: TGTGCCATCAGGGGGACTAGCAACGAGCAGTACTTC; CDR3aa: CAIRGTSNEQYF
v_gene: TRBV7-2; abundance: .; j_gene: TRBJ2-5; d_gene: .; CDR3nt: TGTGCCAGCAGCTTAGGACAGATACAAGGGACCCAGTACTTC; CDR3aa: CASSLGQIQGTQYF
v_gene: TRBV18; abundance: .; j_gene: TRBJ2-6; d_gene: TRBD1; CDR3nt: TGTGCCAGCTCACCCCGGGGACAGGGGGTTATCTCTGGGGCCAACGTCCTGACTTTC; CDR3aa: CASSPRGQGVISGANVLTF
v_gene: TRBV14; abundance: .; j_gene: TRBJ1-2; d_gene: TRBD1; CDR3nt: TGTGCCAGCAGCCGGACAGGGGCAGCTAACTATGGCTACACCTTC; CDR3aa: CASSRTGAANYGYTF
v_gene: TRBV30; abundance: few; j_gene: TRBJ1-3; d_gene: .; CDR3nt: TGTGCTCGGATTCATGGAGGCTTCTCTGGAAACACCATATATTTT; CDR3aa: CARIHGGFSGNTIYF
v_gene: TRBV4-3; abundance: .; j_gene: TRBJ2-7; d_gene: TRBD2; CDR3nt: TGCGCCAGCAGCCAAGGGCAGGGAGGGCCCTACGAGCAGTACTTC; CDR3aa: CASSQGQGGPYEQYF
v_gene: TRBV9; abundance: .; j_gene: TRBJ1-1; d_gene: TRBD1; CDR3nt: TGTGCCAGCAGCGCCGGACAGGGGAGGAACACTGAAGCTTTCTTT; CDR3aa: CASSAGQGRNTEAFF
v_gene: TRBV19; abundance: once; j_gene: TRBJ1-1; d_gene: .; CDR3nt: TGTGCCAGTAGCTCGACACGGAACACTGAAGCTTTCTTT; CDR3aa: CASSSTRNTEAFF
v_gene: TRBV27; abundance: .; j_gene: TRBJ1-1; d_gene: TRBD1; CDR3nt: TGTGCCAGCAGTTTATATGGCCAGGGGGTGCCCACTGAAGCTTTCTTT; CDR3aa: CASSLYGQGVPTEAFF
v_gene: TRBV5-6; abundance: .; j_gene: TRBJ2-3; d_gene: TRBD1; CDR3nt: TGTGCCAGCAGCTTACCCACCGGGACAGGGATTAGCACAGATACGCAGTATTTT; CDR3aa: CASSLPTGTGISTDTQYF
v_gene: TRBV19; abundance: .; j_gene: TRBJ1-1; d_gene: .; CDR3nt: TGTGCCAGTAGTCTCAGGGGTTGGACTGAAGCTTTCTTT; CDR3aa: CASSLRGWTEAFF
v_gene: TRBV28; abundance: .; j_gene: TRBJ2-1; d_gene: TRBD2; CDR3nt: TGTGCCAGCAGTGGAAGGACTAGCGGGGGGTACAATGAGCAGTTCTTC; CDR3aa: CASSGRTSGGYNEQFF
v_gene: TRBV30; abundance: .; j_gene: TRBJ2-1; d_gene: .; CDR3nt: TGTGCCTGGAGTTTGGAGCTCACGGTTTGGAATGAGCAGTTCTTC; CDR3aa: CAWSLELTVWNEQFF
v_gene: TRBV28; abundance: .; j_gene: TRBJ2-7; d_gene: .; CDR3nt: TGTGCCAGCAGACCCGACAGGTCCTACAAGCAGTACTTC; CDR3aa: CASRPDRSYKQYF
v_gene: TRBV2; abundance: few; j_gene: TRBJ2-5; d_gene: TRBD1; CDR3nt: TGTGCCAGCCAAGGGACAGCCAGACGGGAGACCCAGTACTTC; CDR3aa: CASQGTARRETQYF
v_gene: TRBV6-6; abundance: .; j_gene: TRBJ1-1; d_gene: .; CDR3nt: TGTGCCAGCAGTTATGGGGCAGAGTACACTGAAGCTTTCTTT; CDR3aa: CASSYGAEYTEAFF
v_gene: TRBV15; abundance: .; j_gene: TRBJ2-7; d_gene: TRBD2; CDR3nt: TGTGCCACCAGCAGAGTCGGGGGGGCAGGGGACGAGCAGTACTTC; CDR3aa: CATSRVGGAGDEQYF
v_gene: TRBV7-2; abundance: .; j_gene: TRBJ2-7; d_gene: TRBD1; CDR3nt: TGTGCCAGCAGCTTAGGGAAGGGACAGGGTGAATACTACGAGCAGTACTTC; CDR3aa: CASSLGKGQGEYYEQYF
v_gene: TRBV15; abundance: .; j_gene: TRBJ1-2; d_gene: .; CDR3nt: TGTGCCACCAGCTCACGGCTGTTCCAAGGGGGGGTAGACACCTTC; CDR3aa: CATSSRLFQGGVDTF
v_gene: TRBV27; abundance: .; j_gene: TRBJ1-3; d_gene: TRBD1; CDR3nt: TGTGCCAGCCAACCTACAGGGGCTGGAAACACCATATATTTT; CDR3aa: CASQPTGAGNTIYF
v_gene: TRBV4-3; abundance: .; j_gene: TRBJ1-1; d_gene: TRBD1; CDR3nt: TGCGCCAGCAGCCAAGATCCGAGACAGGGGGCTGAAGCTTTCTTT; CDR3aa: CASSQDPRQGAEAFF
v_gene: TRBV19; abundance: .; j_gene: TRBJ2-7; d_gene: .; CDR3nt: TGTGCCAGTAGTATATTGGTCGGGGTCTACGAGCAGTACTTC; CDR3aa: CASSILVGVYEQYF
v_gene: TRBV5-4; abundance: .; j_gene: TRBJ1-2; d_gene: TRBD1; CDR3nt: TGTGCCAGCAGCTTGGCGTCGGACAGGCAAGGAGGCTACACCTTC; CDR3aa: CASSLASDRQGGYTF
v_gene: TRBV14; abundance: .; j_gene: TRBJ2-3; d_gene: TRBD2; CDR3nt: TGTGCCAGCAGCCTCCTTCGGGGGGGCTGGGGCACAGATACGCAGTATTTT; CDR3aa: CASSLLRGGWGTDTQYF